The TCR beta chain under discussion was sequenced for a study of early T cells in non-severe SARS-CoV-2 infection. Study details: Chains were not paired, and sequencing was done on bulk RNA from unsorted whole blood. Findings and limits, study-wide: The matching step, a VDJdb search, favored anti-spike CD8 responses and missed private and CD4 specificities.

Germline loops: CDR1 DFQATT, CDR2 SNEGSKA (reference sequence). The CDR3 covers 16 residues. V dropped 0 bases and J dropped 0; count of bases not matched to a gene: 3. Using its own MiXCR run on the 5' RACE reads, TCRdb lists one record per CDR3 protein. The repertoire has 55,000 to 70,000 distinct CDR3 sequences, roughly 10% of them found once; the top ten carry over 8.5%. This clonotype was observed many times. What it recognizes is unknown. The gene calls are TRBV20-1 and TRBJ2-1, with 9 bases lining up with TRBD2. What was sequenced was whole blood. This TCR derives from an adult who was a healthcare worker with PCR-confirmed SARS-CoV-2 infection or an uninfected control (not recorded which). The CDR3 nucleotides read TGCAGTGCTAGAGAAACTAGCGGGTCCTCCTACAATGAGCAGTTCTTC. This gives the protein CSARETSGSSYNEQFF.